This T cell receptor beta chain was identified during a study of T cell responses to AZD1222 COVID-19 vaccine. Repertoires were generated with immunoSEQ multiplex PCR, while TCRdb's copy carries only in-frame clones and drops some. The table shows about 150,000 clones, with 90% occurring only once. This material consisted of peripheral blood, taken on day 0 of AZD1222 vaccination. The clonotype originates from an adult in good health.

Here the CDR3 DNA reads TGTGCCAGCAGACGGGTGAAGGACTCTGGAAACACCATATATTTT. Residues: CASRRVKDSGNTIYF. The chain recombines TRBV7-9 with TRBJ1-3, with unresolved D. Germline CDR1 reads SEHNR; CDR2 reads FQNEAQ (reference sequence). The V and J ends lost 6 bases and 0 bases respectively, with 12 bases between them. The CDR3 length is 15 residues.